Given below is one TCR beta chain in context. The data stem from a study of blood T cell repertoires in COVID-19. Original methodology: Reference gene primer amplification gave estimated nucleated cell counts. Generated by immunoSEQ multiplex PCR, the TCRdb table keeps only in-frame clones and is missing some. From that table come the V and J calls and clone size; the DNA was used to work out D and trimming. The sample lists about 250,000 clones, 88% occurring once. The sequence was obtained from a woman aged 25 to 39 with acute or convalescent COVID-19. The sample consisted of peripheral blood.

In DNA, the CDR3 is TGTGCCAGCAGCTCCCGGCCGGCAGGGGGTCGTGGAAACACCATATATTTT. Protein sequence: CASSSRPAGGRGNTIYF. V gene TRBV7-6 combines with J gene TRBJ1-3, with TRBD1 matching over 7 bases. Germline values: CDR1 SGHVS, CDR2 FNYEAQ. This CDR3 comprises 17 residues. The V gene end was trimmed by 4 bases and the J gene end by 3 bases; junction bases not matched to a gene: 12.